This T cell receptor (beta chain) is drawn from a study of Tregs in tolerant kidney transplant recipients. Study background: Mixed chimerism was transient after nonmyeloablative marrow transplants from related graft donors.

The length of the CDR3 is 14 residues. From germline, CDR1 is LGHNA and CDR2 YSLEER. Between the trimmed V and J ends, which lost 0 bases and 2 bases, there was a span of 7 bases. TCRdb's copy holds only in-frame clones and misses some; the assay was immunoSEQ multiplex PCR. In the table there are around 11,000 clones, approximately 89% of which are singletons. As to this clone: Its specificity is unknown.

The receptor's source is a human patient who received a combined kidney and bone marrow transplant. The sample was Tregs from blood cultured with allogeneic cells, taken before the transplant. The chain uses TRBV4-3 and TRBJ2-5; D not certain. The CDR3 is CASSQESDQETQYF. As DNA, the CDR3 is TGCGCCAGCAGCCAAGAGAGCGATCAAGAGACCCAGTACTTC.